The rows below give T cell receptor beta chains drawn from one sample of a study of blood T cells in healthy people across ages. Each CDR3 protein gets one entry after TCRdb re-called the 5' RACE reads with MiXCR. Of under 2,000,000 distinct CDR3 sequences in the sample, 49% were seen once. Source material: blood. Receptor source: a woman in her thirties or forties in good health. Both conserved end residues are part of each CDR3. Each record gives: J gene, D gene, V gene, clone size, CDR3 DNA, CDR3 protein. A D gene is named only where the DNA matches it firmly. Size tells how often a clone was seen (once, few, many) or the class of an expanded clone, and some rows leave it out.

>TRBJ2-7|TRBD2|TRBV29-1|-
TGCAGCGTTGCCGGACTAGCGGGGCCCCCGAGCTCCTACAATGAGCAGTACTTC
CSVAGLAGPPSSYNEQYF
>TRBJ2-3|TRBD2|TRBV28|-
TGTGCCAGCAGTCTCCCCCCAGCGGGGGGTGGAACAGATACGCAGTATTTT
CASSLPPAGGGTDTQYF
>TRBJ2-4|TRBD2|TRBV7-2|-
TGTGCCAGCAGCTTAGCGCTCGGAGGGAGGGACATTCAGTACTTC
CASSLALGGRDIQYF
>TRBJ2-1|TRBD2|TRBV11-3|-
TGTGCCAGCAGCACAAGACTAGCGGGGGGGTACACCGGTGAGCAGTTCTTC
CASSTRLAGGYTGEQFF
>TRBJ1-5|-|TRBV7-2|few
TGTGCCAGCAGTTTTGACAGGAGTCGCAATCAGCCCCAGCATTTT
CASSFDRSRNQPQHF
>TRBJ2-1|TRBD2|TRBV28|-
TGTGCCAGCAGACCGCATTCCAGCGGGGGGGCGCATGAGCAGTTCTTC
CASRPHSSGGAHEQFF
>TRBJ2-6|-|TRBV6-5|-
TGTGCCAGCAGTTACTCGTTGCTAGCGACGGACGGGGCCAACGTCCTGACTTTC
CASSYSLLATDGANVLTF
>TRBJ2-1|TRBD1|TRBV7-3|few
TGTGCCAGCAGCATTACAGGGGGTTCTACGAATGAGCAGTTCTTC
CASSITGGSTNEQFF
>TRBJ1-1|-|TRBV5-1|-
TGCGCCAGCAGACTCAGACAGTTGAACACTGAAGCTTTCTTT
CASRLRQLNTEAFF
>TRBJ2-3|-|TRBV9|-
TGTGCCAGCAGCGTCATGGCAGATACGCAGTATTTT
CASSVMADTQYF
>TRBJ1-5|-|TRBV6-6|-
TGTGCCAGCAGTTACCCTCCGGGGGCTGGACAGCCCCAGCATTTT
CASSYPPGAGQPQHF
>TRBJ1-4|-|TRBV6-2/TRBV6-3|-
TGTGCCAGCAAACGAGGTGAAAAACTGTTTTTT
CASKRGEKLFF
>TRBJ1-4|-|TRBV5-6|-
TGTGCCAGCAGCGGGGGACGGAGAAATGAAAAACTGTTTTTT
CASSGGRRNEKLFF
>TRBJ1-5|-|TRBV7-9|-
TGTGCCAGCAGCTTCACGACAATGGCCCAGCATTTT
CASSFTTMAQHF
>TRBJ2-7|TRBD1|TRBV27|-
TGTGCCAGCAGCTCCTGGGACAGGGAGGGGAGGCCCTACGAGCAGTACTTC
CASSSWDREGRPYEQYF
>TRBJ2-7|TRBD2|TRBV6-5|-
TGTGCCAGCAGTTGCTCCGACGGGGGGACGGAGCAGTACTTC
CASSCSDGGTEQYF
>TRBJ1-1|-|TRBV29-1|few
TGCAGCGCCACCTCCGGGGCCATGAACACTGAAGCTTTCTTT
CSATSGAMNTEAFF
>TRBJ1-6|-|TRBV6-1|-
TGTGCCAGCAGTCGTGGGAGGGCTGCTCTCTATAATTCACCCCTCCACTTT
CASSRGRAALYNSPLHF
>TRBJ2-7|TRBD1|TRBV20-1|few
TGCAGTGCTGACAGGGGACCCTACTACGAGCAGTACTTC
CSADRGPYYEQYF
>TRBJ2-3|TRBD1|TRBV15|-
TGTGCCACCAGCAGTGAAAAACAGGGGGGCGTCGCAGATACGCAGTATTTT
CATSSEKQGGVADTQYF
>TRBJ1-2|TRBD1|TRBV19|-
TGTGCCAGTAGTGACGGACAGGGAAGTAACTATGGCTACACCTTC
CASSDGQGSNYGYTF
>TRBJ1-1|-|TRBV29-1|-
TGCAGCGTTGGGAAGACGACGGGGGGCGCGCGCACTGAAGCTTTCTTT
CSVGKTTGGARTEAFF
>TRBJ2-1|-|TRBV20-1|few
TGCAGTGCTACCTACAAAGGTGAGCAGTTCTTC
CSATYKGEQFF
>TRBJ1-5|-|TRBV12-3/TRBV12-4|once
TGTGCCAGCAGCAACCCCCTGTCGGGGGCAGGCAATCAGCCCCAGCATTTT
CASSNPLSGAGNQPQHF
>TRBJ2-1|TRBD2|TRBV7-2|-
TGTGCCAGCAGCGCCCCAACTAGCGGGGTCCTCTCCTACAATGGGCAGTTCTTC
CASSAPTSGVLSYNGQFF
>TRBJ2-7|-|TRBV7-2|-
TGTGCCAGCAGCGCATTACAGGCCTCCTACGAGCAGTACTTC
CASSALQASYEQYF
>TRBJ1-2|-|TRBV20-1|-
TGCAGTGCTAGATCGGGTGACTATGGCTACACCTTC
CSARSGDYGYTF
>TRBJ1-2|TRBD1|TRBV7-2|-
TGTGCCAGCAGCTTAGCCTGGACAGGGGGCGCTTCCGGCTACACCTTC
CASSLAWTGGASGYTF
>TRBJ2-6|-|TRBV5-1|-
TGCGCCAGCAGCACCCGGGACACTATTTCTGGGGCCAACGTCCTGACTTTC
CASSTRDTISGANVLTF
>TRBJ2-1|-|TRBV6-2/TRBV6-3|many
TGTGCCAGCAGTCCTAACCAACTAGGTCAGTATGAGCAGTTCTTC
CASSPNQLGQYEQFF
>TRBJ1-5|TRBD1|TRBV28|-
TGTGCCAGCAGGTCCGGGACAGGGCTTCAGCCCCAGCATTTT
CASRSGTGLQPQHF
>TRBJ2-4|TRBD2|TRBV7-2|-
TGTGCCAGCAGCTTCCCCCGGGGGGGCAAAAACATTCAGTACTTC
CASSFPRGGKNIQYF
>TRBJ2-1|TRBD1|TRBV27|once
TGTGCCAGCAGTTTAGGCCACAGGGGGCATGTTCGTGAGCAGTTCTTC
CASSLGHRGHVREQFF